This paragraph covers one T cell receptor beta chain sequence. The time point was: peak reinfection, 3 to 8 weeks after reinfection detection. No in vitro expansion preceded TCR sequencing of the sorted cells. The sample originates from a study of memory CD8 T cells in hepatitis C reinfection. The assay was immunoSEQ multiplex PCR, and TCRdb's table has in-frame clones only and misses some. In the table there are 35,000 to 55,000 clones, roughly 90% of which are singletons. Trimming took 1 base from V and 1 from J; bases not matched to a gene: 1. This CDR3 comprises 14 residues. Germline V gene sequence: CDR1 SGHTA, CDR2 FQGTGA.

The sequence derives from a man between 18 and 35 years old with hepatitis C virus infection. Specimen: naive CD8+ T cells sorted from blood. V usage is TRBV7-3 and J usage is TRBJ2-7; 7 bases fit TRBD1. CDR3 sequence: CASSLMGQSYEQYF. In nucleotides, the CDR3 is TGTGCCAGCAGCTTAATGGGACAGTCCTACGAGCAGTACTTC.